The rows below give T cell receptor beta chains drawn from one sample of a study of cytotoxic CD8 clonotypes in ibrutinib-treated CLL. Libraries were prepared by immunoSEQ multiplex PCR; TCRdb keeps only in-frame clonotypes and omits some of them. The table lists about 68,000 clones, about 63% of them singletons. The sequences come from PBMCs, collected after 12 months of ibrutinib treatment. The receptors were sampled from a human donor with chronic lymphocytic leukemia. Both conserved end residues are part of each CDR3. The D gene is left open where the match is weak. Only part of the rows carry a size: once, few, many, or a class if the clone is expanded.

clone_size: .; d_call: TRBD1; v_call: TRBV5-1; j_call: TRBJ2-7; cdr3_aa: CASSKALTGPGEQYF
clone_size: few; d_call: .; v_call: TRBV5-1; j_call: TRBJ2-7; cdr3_aa: CASSLRSFSERPEQYF
clone_size: .; d_call: .; v_call: TRBV11-3; j_call: TRBJ2-6; cdr3_aa: CASSLGPTGSPGANVLTF
clone_size: .; d_call: TRBD1; v_call: TRBV5-1; j_call: TRBJ1-2; cdr3_aa: CASSLGDSSSVYGYTF
clone_size: .; d_call: .; v_call: TRBV28; j_call: TRBJ2-7; cdr3_aa: CASSYLPGTIEPGQYF
clone_size: .; d_call: .; v_call: TRBV4-3; j_call: TRBJ1-2; cdr3_aa: CASSQDVSGTAYGYTF
clone_size: .; d_call: .; v_call: TRBV9; j_call: TRBJ2-7; cdr3_aa: CASSATRGAYPYEQYF
clone_size: .; d_call: TRBD1; v_call: TRBV15; j_call: TRBJ1-2; cdr3_aa: CATSSPGQDYGYTF
clone_size: .; d_call: TRBD1; v_call: TRBV30; j_call: TRBJ1-3; cdr3_aa: CAWGTGDFSGNTIYF
clone_size: .; d_call: .; v_call: TRBV6-5; j_call: TRBJ1-5; cdr3_aa: CASSYQKGRAQHF
clone_size: .; d_call: TRBD2; v_call: TRBV7-9; j_call: TRBJ2-6; cdr3_aa: CASGHGTTHSGANVLTF
clone_size: .; d_call: TRBD1; v_call: TRBV10-3; j_call: TRBJ2-7; cdr3_aa: CAISPGQDEQYF
clone_size: .; d_call: .; v_call: TRBV10-3; j_call: TRBJ2-1; cdr3_aa: CAISEGTAVDNEQFF
clone_size: medium-sized; d_call: .; v_call: TRBV28; j_call: TRBJ1-2; cdr3_aa: CASSGNYGYTF
clone_size: few; d_call: .; v_call: TRBV2; j_call: TRBJ2-2; cdr3_aa: CASSEQGVENTGELFF
clone_size: few; d_call: .; v_call: TRBV9; j_call: TRBJ2-6; cdr3_aa: CASSVQRGGANVLTF
clone_size: .; d_call: .; v_call: TRBV19; j_call: TRBJ1-5; cdr3_aa: CASSIGSDNQPQHF
clone_size: once; d_call: .; v_call: TRBV7-9; j_call: TRBJ2-6; cdr3_aa: CASSLLPTGANVLTF
clone_size: once; d_call: .; v_call: TRBV28; j_call: TRBJ1-1; cdr3_aa: CASSLYQQNAEAFF
clone_size: .; d_call: .; v_call: TRBV15; j_call: TRBJ2-7; cdr3_aa: CATSRDRTGAYEQYF
clone_size: .; d_call: TRBD2; v_call: TRBV23-1; j_call: TRBJ2-2; cdr3_aa: CASSQYLYGTKNTGELFF
clone_size: .; d_call: TRBD2; v_call: TRBV6-5; j_call: TRBJ2-7; cdr3_aa: CASSSSGGSYEQYF
clone_size: .; d_call: TRBD2; v_call: TRBV13; j_call: TRBJ2-1; cdr3_aa: CARRESSYNEQFF
clone_size: .; d_call: .; v_call: TRBV28; j_call: TRBJ1-4; cdr3_aa: CASSFISDGGKLFF
clone_size: .; d_call: .; v_call: TRBV27; j_call: TRBJ2-3; cdr3_aa: CASRVWDTQYF
clone_size: once; d_call: TRBD2; v_call: TRBV7-2; j_call: TRBJ2-7; cdr3_aa: CASSLDRGETYEQYF
clone_size: few; d_call: .; v_call: TRBV4-1; j_call: TRBJ2-3; cdr3_aa: CASSQRGVGGTDTQYF
clone_size: .; d_call: .; v_call: TRBV5-6; j_call: TRBJ2-7; cdr3_aa: CASSGYYEQYF
clone_size: .; d_call: .; v_call: TRBV11-2; j_call: TRBJ2-7; cdr3_aa: CASIYRPNRPSTYEQYF
clone_size: .; d_call: .; v_call: TRBV6-1; j_call: TRBJ2-7; cdr3_aa: CASSESWGGPHEQYF
clone_size: .; d_call: TRBD1; v_call: TRBV6-5; j_call: TRBJ1-1; cdr3_aa: CASSYLGTGNTEAFF
clone_size: .; d_call: .; v_call: TRBV9; j_call: TRBJ2-3; cdr3_aa: CASSDSGSLPTDTQYF
clone_size: .; d_call: TRBD1; v_call: TRBV5-1; j_call: TRBJ2-3; cdr3_aa: CASVLGTDADTQYF
clone_size: .; d_call: TRBD1; v_call: TRBV7-9; j_call: TRBJ1-5; cdr3_aa: CASSQTQGDQPQHF
clone_size: .; d_call: TRBD1; v_call: TRBV5-6; j_call: TRBJ1-4; cdr3_aa: CASSRTGVREKLFF
clone_size: .; d_call: TRBD1; v_call: TRBV7-8; j_call: TRBJ2-5; cdr3_aa: CASTKQGAQETQYF
clone_size: .; d_call: .; v_call: TRBV30; j_call: TRBJ2-1; cdr3_aa: CAWNLSPPSSYNEQFF
clone_size: .; d_call: TRBD2; v_call: TRBV29-1; j_call: TRBJ2-1; cdr3_aa: CSVALSGGVIYEQFF
clone_size: once; d_call: .; v_call: TRBV5-4; j_call: TRBJ2-7; cdr3_aa: CASSSHLEQYF
clone_size: .; d_call: TRBD2; v_call: TRBV4-3; j_call: TRBJ2-3; cdr3_aa: CASSQVSVAGALADTQYF
clone_size: .; d_call: .; v_call: TRBV7-2; j_call: TRBJ1-1; cdr3_aa: CASSLGRLNTEAFF
clone_size: .; d_call: TRBD1; v_call: TRBV6-1; j_call: TRBJ2-2; cdr3_aa: CASSKDRGGTGTGELFF
clone_size: .; d_call: .; v_call: TRBV7-9; j_call: TRBJ1-2; cdr3_aa: CASSPQEGRYYGYTF
clone_size: few; d_call: .; v_call: TRBV2; j_call: TRBJ2-3; cdr3_aa: CASTGLGTDTQYF
clone_size: .; d_call: .; v_call: TRBV18; j_call: TRBJ1-1; cdr3_aa: CASSPVHLGPGGNTEAFF
clone_size: .; d_call: .; v_call: TRBV6-5; j_call: TRBJ1-1; cdr3_aa: CASSYGGRGTEAFF
clone_size: .; d_call: TRBD2; v_call: TRBV7-6; j_call: TRBJ2-3; cdr3_aa: CASSERGGLDTQYF
clone_size: .; d_call: .; v_call: TRBV5-4; j_call: TRBJ2-7; cdr3_aa: CASSLWYSSYEQYF